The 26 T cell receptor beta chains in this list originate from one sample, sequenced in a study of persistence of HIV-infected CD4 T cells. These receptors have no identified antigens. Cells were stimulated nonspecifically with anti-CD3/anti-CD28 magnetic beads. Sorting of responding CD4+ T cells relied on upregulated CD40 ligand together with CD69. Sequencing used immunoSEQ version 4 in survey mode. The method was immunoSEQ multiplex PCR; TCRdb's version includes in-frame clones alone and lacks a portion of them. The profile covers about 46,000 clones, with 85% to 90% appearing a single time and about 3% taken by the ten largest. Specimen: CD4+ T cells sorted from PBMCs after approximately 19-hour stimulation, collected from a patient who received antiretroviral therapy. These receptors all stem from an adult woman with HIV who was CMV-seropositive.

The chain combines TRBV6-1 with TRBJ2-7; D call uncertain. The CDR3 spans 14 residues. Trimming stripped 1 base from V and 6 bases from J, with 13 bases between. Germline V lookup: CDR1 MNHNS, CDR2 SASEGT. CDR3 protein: CASSEGPGPFEQYF. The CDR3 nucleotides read TGTGCCAGCAGTGAAGGCCCGGGCCCCTTCGAGCAGTACTTC.

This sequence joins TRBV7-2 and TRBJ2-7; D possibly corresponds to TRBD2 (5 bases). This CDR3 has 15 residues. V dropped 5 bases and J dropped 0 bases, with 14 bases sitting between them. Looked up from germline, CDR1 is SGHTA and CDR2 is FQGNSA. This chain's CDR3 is CASSRDYFRSYEQYF. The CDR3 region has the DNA TGTGCCAGCAGCCGTGACTATTTTCGCTCCTACGAGCAGTACTTC.

CDR3 region: CASSYLSKYRGAFF. The CDR3 nucleotides are TGTGCCAGCAGCTACCTCAGCAAGTACAGGGGGGCTTTCTTT. This chain uses TRBV5-5 with TRBJ1-1; 8 positions agree with TRBD1. This CDR3 contains 14 residues. The germline V gene has CDR1 SGHKS and CDR2 YYEKEE (reference sequence). V trimming: 3 bases; J trimming: 11 bases; junction bases outside the gene matches: 12.

The CDR3 DNA reads as TGCAGCGTTGAAGCCCCCGGACGGGGATCCTACAATGAGCAGTTCTTC. The encoded protein is CSVEAPGRGSYNEQFF. The chain uses TRBV29-1 and TRBJ2-1; TRBD2 is a possible D gene (5 bases). Trimming took off 1 base at V and 1 base at J, with 14 bases between the two ends. Germline loops: CDR1 SQVTM, CDR2 ANQGSEA. The CDR3 is 16 residues long.

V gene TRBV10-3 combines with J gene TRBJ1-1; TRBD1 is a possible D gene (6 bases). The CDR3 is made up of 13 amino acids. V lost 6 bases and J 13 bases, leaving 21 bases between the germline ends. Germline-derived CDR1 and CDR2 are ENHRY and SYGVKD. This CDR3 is CAISPNREEFGFF. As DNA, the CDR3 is TGTGCCATCAGCCCGAACAGGGAAGAATTCGGTTTCTTT.

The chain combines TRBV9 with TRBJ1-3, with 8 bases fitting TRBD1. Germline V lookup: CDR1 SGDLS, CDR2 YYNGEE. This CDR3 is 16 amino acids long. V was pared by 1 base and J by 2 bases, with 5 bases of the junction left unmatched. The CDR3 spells CASSVKGQGAGNTIYF. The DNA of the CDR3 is TGTGCCAGCAGCGTAAAAGGACAGGGAGCTGGAAACACCATATATTTT.

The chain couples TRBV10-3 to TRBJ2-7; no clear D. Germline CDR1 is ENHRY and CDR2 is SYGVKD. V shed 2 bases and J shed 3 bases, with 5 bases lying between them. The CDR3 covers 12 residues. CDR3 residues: CAISEAVYEQYF. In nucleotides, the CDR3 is TGTGCCATCAGTGAGGCAGTCTACGAGCAGTACTTC.

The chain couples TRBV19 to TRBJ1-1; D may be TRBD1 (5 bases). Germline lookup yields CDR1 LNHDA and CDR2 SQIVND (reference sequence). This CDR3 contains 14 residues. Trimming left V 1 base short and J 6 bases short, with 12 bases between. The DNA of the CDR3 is TGTGCCAGTAGTATAGGGGGCACAACTGCTGAAGCTTTCTTT. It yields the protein CASSIGGTTAEAFF.

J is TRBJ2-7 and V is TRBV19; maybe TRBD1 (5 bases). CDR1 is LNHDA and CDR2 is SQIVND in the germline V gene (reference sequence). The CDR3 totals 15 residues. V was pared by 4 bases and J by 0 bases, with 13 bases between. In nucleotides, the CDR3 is TGTGCCAGTAGTAGAGACCCAAGGGGCTCCTACGAGCAGTACTTC. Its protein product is CASSRDPRGSYEQYF.

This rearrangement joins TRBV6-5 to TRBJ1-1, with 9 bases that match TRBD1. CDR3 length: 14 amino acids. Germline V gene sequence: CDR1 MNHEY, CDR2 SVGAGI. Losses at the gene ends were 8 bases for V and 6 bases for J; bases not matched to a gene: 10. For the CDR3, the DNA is TGTGCCAGCCGGCCGGGACAGGGTGGGTCTGAAGCTTTCTTT. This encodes CASRPGQGGSEAFF.

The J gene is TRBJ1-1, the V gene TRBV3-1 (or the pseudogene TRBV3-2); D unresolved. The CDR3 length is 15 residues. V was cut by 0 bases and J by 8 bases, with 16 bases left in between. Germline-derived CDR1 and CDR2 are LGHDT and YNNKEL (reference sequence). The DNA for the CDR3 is TGTGCCAGCAGCCAAGATGGTATCTCGGGTGGGGAAGCTTTCTTT. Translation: CASSQDGISGGEAFF.

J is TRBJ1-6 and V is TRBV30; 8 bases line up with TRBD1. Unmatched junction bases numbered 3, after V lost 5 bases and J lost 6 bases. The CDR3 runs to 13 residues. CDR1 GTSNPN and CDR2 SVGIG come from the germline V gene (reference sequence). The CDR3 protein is CAWHDRGNSPLHF. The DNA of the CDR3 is TGTGCCTGGCACGACAGGGGTAATTCACCCCTCCACTTT.

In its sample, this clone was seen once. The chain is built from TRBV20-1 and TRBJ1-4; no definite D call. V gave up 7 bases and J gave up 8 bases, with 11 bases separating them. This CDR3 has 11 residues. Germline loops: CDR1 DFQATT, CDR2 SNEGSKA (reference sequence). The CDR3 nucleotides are TGCAGTGTTCGAGGGCGGGAAAAACTGTTTTTT. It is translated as CSVRGREKLFF.

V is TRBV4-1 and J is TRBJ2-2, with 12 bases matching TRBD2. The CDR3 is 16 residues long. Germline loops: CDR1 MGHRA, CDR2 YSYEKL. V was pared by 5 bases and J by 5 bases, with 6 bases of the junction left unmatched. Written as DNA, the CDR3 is TGCGCCAGCAGCAAGACTAGCGGGAGTTCAACCGGGGAGCTGTTTTTT. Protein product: CASSKTSGSSTGELFF.

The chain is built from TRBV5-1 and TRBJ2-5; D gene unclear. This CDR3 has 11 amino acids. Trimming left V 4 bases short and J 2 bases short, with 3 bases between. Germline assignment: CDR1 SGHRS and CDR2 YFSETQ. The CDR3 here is CASSAQETQYF. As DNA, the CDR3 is TGCGCCAGCAGCGCGCAAGAGACCCAGTACTTC.

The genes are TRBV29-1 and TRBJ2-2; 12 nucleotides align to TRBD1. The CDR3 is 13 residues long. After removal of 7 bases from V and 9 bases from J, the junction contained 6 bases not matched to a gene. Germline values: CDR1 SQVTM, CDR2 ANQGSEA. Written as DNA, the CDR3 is TGCAGCGCTGGGACAGGGGGCAAGAGGGAGCTGTTTTTT. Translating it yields CSAGTGGKRELFF.

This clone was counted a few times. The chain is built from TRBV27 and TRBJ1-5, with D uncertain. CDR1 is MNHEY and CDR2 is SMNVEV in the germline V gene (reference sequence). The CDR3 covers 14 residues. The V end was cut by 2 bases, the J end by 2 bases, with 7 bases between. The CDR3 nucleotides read TGTGCCAGCAGTTTAGCGGGTGGCAATCAGCCCCAGCATTTT. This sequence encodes CASSLAGGNQPQHF.

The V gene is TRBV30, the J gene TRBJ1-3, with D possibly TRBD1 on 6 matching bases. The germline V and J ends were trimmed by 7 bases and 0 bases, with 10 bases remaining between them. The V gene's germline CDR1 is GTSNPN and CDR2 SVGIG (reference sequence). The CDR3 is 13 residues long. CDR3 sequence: CASTDSSGNTIYF. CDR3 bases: TGTGCCTCCACGGACAGCTCTGGAAACACCATATATTTT.

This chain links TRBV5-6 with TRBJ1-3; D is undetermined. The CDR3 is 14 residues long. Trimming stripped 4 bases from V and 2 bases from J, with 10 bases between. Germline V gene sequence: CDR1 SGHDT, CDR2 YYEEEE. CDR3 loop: CASSQRTAGNTIYF. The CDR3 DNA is TGTGCCAGCAGCCAAAGGACGGCTGGAAACACCATATATTTT.

The CDR3, as DNA: TGTGCCAGCAGTCATCCTGCGGGGGAAGCTTTCTTT. Translation: CASSHPAGEAFF. This chain connects TRBV7-3 to TRBJ1-1; the D is unclear. This CDR3 is 12 amino acids long. Germline CDR1 and CDR2: SGHTA and FQGTGA. The V and J ends lost 6 bases and 8 bases respectively, with 13 bases between them. The complete variable domain, with remaining parts taken from reference TRBV7-3 and TRBJ1-1, reads GAGVSQTPSNKVTEKGKYVELRCDPISGHTALYWYRQSLGQGPEFLIYFQGTGAADDSGLPNDRFFAVRPEGSVSTLKIQRTERGDSAVYLCASSHPAGEAFFGQGTRLTVV.

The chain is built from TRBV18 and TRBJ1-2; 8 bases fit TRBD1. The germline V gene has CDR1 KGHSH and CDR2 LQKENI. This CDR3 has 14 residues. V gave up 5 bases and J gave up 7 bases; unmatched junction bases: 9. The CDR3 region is CASSDAGGAGGYTF. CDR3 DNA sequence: TGTGCCAGCTCAGATGCAGGGGGCGCGGGTGGCTACACCTTC.

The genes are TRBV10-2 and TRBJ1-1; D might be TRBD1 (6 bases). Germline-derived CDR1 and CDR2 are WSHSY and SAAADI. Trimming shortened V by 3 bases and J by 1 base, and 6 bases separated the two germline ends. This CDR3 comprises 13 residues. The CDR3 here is CASSEQGNTEAFF. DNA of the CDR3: TGCGCCAGCAGTGAACAGGGGAACACTGAAGCTTTCTTT.

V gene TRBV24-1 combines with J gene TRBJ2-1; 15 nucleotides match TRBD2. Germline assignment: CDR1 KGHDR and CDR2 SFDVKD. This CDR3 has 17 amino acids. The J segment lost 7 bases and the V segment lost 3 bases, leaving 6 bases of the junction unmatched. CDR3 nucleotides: TGTGCCACCAGTGATCCAGGAGGGACTAGCGGGGGGAATGAGCAGTTCTTC. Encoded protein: CATSDPGGTSGGNEQFF.

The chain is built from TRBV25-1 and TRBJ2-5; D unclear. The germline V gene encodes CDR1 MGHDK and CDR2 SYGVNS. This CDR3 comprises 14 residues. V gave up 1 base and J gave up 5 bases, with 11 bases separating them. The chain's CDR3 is CASSESPLRETQYF. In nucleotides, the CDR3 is TGTGCCAGCAGTGAATCTCCTCTTAGGGAGACCCAGTACTTC.

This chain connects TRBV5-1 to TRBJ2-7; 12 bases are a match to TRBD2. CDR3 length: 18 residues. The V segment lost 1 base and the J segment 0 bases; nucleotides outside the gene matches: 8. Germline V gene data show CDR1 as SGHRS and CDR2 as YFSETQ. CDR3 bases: TGCGCCAGCAGCTTGACGCCTAGCGGGAGGGTCGGCTCCTACGAGCAGTACTTC. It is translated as CASSLTPSGRVGSYEQYF.

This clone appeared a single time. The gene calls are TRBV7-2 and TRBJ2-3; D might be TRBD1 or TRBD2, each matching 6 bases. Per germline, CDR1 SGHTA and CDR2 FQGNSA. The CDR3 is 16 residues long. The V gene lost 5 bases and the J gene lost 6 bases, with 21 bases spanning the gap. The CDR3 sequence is CASSPAGRGRSDTQYF. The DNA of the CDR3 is TGTGCCAGCAGCCCGGCGGGTCGGGGGCGGTCGGATACGCAGTATTTT.